This T cell receptor (beta chain) was found in a study of CD8+CD57+ T cells in acquired aplastic anemia. The CDR3 runs 13 residues. Germline V gene lookup returns CDR1 MNHEY and CDR2 SVGEGT. V shed 4 bases and J shed 4 bases, with 8 bases lying between them. The TCR beta profiling, which covered VDJ combination and CDR3 sequence, was carried out using genomic DNA as the template. TCRdb analysed the reads with MiXCR anew, one entry per CDR3 protein. The data show about 120,000 distinct CDR3 sequences, under 65% seen once. Comments on this clonotype: One base away lies a much larger clone, so this may be a sequencing read error.

Flow cytometry had shown expanded CD8+CD57+ cells in the patients chosen for sequencing. The sequence was collected from a human donor with aplastic anemia. V usage is TRBV6-2 or TRBV6-3 and J usage is TRBJ1-5; D call uncertain. Input material: sorted CD4+, CD8+, or CD8+CD57+ T cells (not recorded which) from PBMCs. This CDR3 is CASSCTENQPQHF. DNA of the CDR3: TGTGCCAGCAGTTGTACTGAGAATCAGCCCCAGCATTTT.